This entry is about one T cell receptor (beta chain). The antigen remains unidentified. The data are from a study of graft-versus-host responses after intestinal transplantation. Whole-study results and caveats: Some GvH clones appeared in ileal mucosa or blood before recipient bone marrow. Early post-transplant HvG declines tracked with peak circulating GvH clone levels.

This CDR3 has 17 residues. V lost 3 bases to trimming and J lost 5 bases, with 22 bases between them. In germline, CDR1 is MDHEN, CDR2 SYDVKM. Here immunoSEQ multiplex PCR was the method, and the copy in TCRdb shows in-frame clones only, minus some. The sample consists of about 120,000 clones, approximately 95% of them appearing once. This TCR came from a human donor who received an intestinal transplant. The chain employs TRBV28 and TRBJ2-5; either TRBD1 or TRBD2 may fit D (5 bases each). Sequencing used unstimulated CD4+ T cells sorted from spleen or lymph node cells, obtained before intestinal transplant. As DNA, the CDR3 is TGTGCCAGCAGTTTTTTTTCTCGGGACCCCTTGGGGGAGACCCAGTACTTC. Protein sequence: CASSFFSRDPLGETQYF.